One and the same sample provided the 14 T cell receptor beta chains below, sequenced in a study of identical twins. In TCRdb, the 5' RACE reads were re-called with MiXCR into one record per CDR3 protein. Here the sample spans 690,000 or so distinct CDR3 sequences, under 9% being singletons. The sample was also reused in another study, on yellow fever vaccine responses in identical twins.

Sequences were obtained from PBMCs. All receptors come from a woman aged 18-29 years in good health.

This clonotype was counted many times. The V call is TRBV12-3 or TRBV12-4, the J call TRBJ1-2, with TRBD1 as a possible D gene (5 bases). The CDR3 spans 15 residues. Trimming removed 8 bases at V and 8 bases at J, with 24 bases between. CDR3 sequence reads: CASHQVGTTWDGYTF. DNA of the CDR3: TGTGCCAGCCACCAAGTGGGGACCACTTGGGACGGCTACACCTTC.

This clonotype was counted between two and nine times. The chain combines TRBV6-1 with TRBJ2-5; TRBD1 agrees at 12 bases. The trim removed 6 bases at V and 4 bases at J, leaving 6 bases unmatched. Germline V gene lookup returns CDR1 MNHNS and CDR2 SASEGT. This CDR3 spans 15 amino acids. This chain's CDR3 is CASREGQGASETQYF. In DNA, the CDR3 is TGTGCCAGCAGAGAGGGACAGGGGGCCTCAGAGACCCAGTACTTC.

V and J are TRBV5-1 and TRBJ2-7; D is undetermined. V lost 0 bases, J lost 2 bases, and 12 bases lay in between. Germline V gives CDR1 SGHRS, CDR2 YFSETQ. The CDR3 runs 15 residues. The CDR3 coding sequence is TGCGCCAGCAGCTTGGCCCCACTCAATCCCTACGAGCAGTACTTC. Protein: CASSLAPLNPYEQYF.

The J gene is TRBJ1-1, the V gene TRBV9, with D perhaps matching TRBD1 (5 bases). The V and J ends lost 0 bases and 4 bases respectively, with 16 bases between them. Germline V CDR1 and CDR2: SGDLS, YYNGEE. This CDR3 has 16 amino acids. Here the CDR3 DNA reads TGTGCCAGCAGCGTAGCTTCGGCAGGGTTGAGCACTGAAGCTTTCTTT. This sequence encodes CASSVASAGLSTEAFF.

V usage is TRBV23-1 and J usage is TRBJ2-1, with TRBD1 identical over 9 bases. TRBV23-1 is labeled an ORF, and its function is uncertain. The CDR3 is made up of 17 amino acids. Unmatched junction bases numbered 4, after V lost 0 bases and J lost 1 base. This CDR3 is CASSQSTGGASYNEQFF. DNA of the CDR3: TGCGCCAGCAGTCAATCAACAGGGGGCGCATCCTACAATGAGCAGTTCTTC.

The genes are TRBV6-2 or TRBV6-3 and TRBJ2-3; 10 bases line up with TRBD2. V lost 4 bases to trimming and J lost 7 bases; unmatched junction nucleotides: 14. The V gene's germline CDR1 is MNHEY and CDR2 SVGEGT. The CDR3 contains 17 residues. The CDR3 protein is CASSSHLAGAIGNTQYF. CDR3 bases: TGTGCCAGCAGTTCCCACCTAGCGGGGGCGATCGGGAATACGCAGTATTTT.

The sample holds a few counts of this clonotype. This chain links TRBV27 with TRBJ2-3, with D tentatively TRBD1 (6 bases). The CDR3 loop spans 17 amino acids. Germline loops: CDR1 MNHEY, CDR2 SMNVEV (reference sequence). Trimming took off 5 bases at V and 0 bases at J, with 18 bases between the two ends. This CDR3 is CASSTQPGHYSTDTQYF. CDR3 sequence (DNA): TGTGCCAGCAGTACCCAACCGGGACACTATAGCACAGATACGCAGTATTTT.

The chain carries TRBV2 and TRBJ2-7, with TRBD2 as a possible D gene (6 bases). This CDR3 contains 15 residues. V lost 4 bases, J lost 0 bases, and 13 bases lay in between. The germline gives CDR1 SNHLY, CDR2 FYNNEI. CDR3 sequence: CASSGGERSSYEQYF. For the CDR3, the DNA is TGTGCCAGCAGTGGCGGGGAGAGAAGCTCCTACGAGCAGTACTTC.

This clonotype was detected only a few times. This chain links TRBV18 with TRBJ2-3; 10 positions match TRBD2. V dropped 1 base and J dropped 4; count of bases not matched to a gene: 8. Germline CDR1 is KGHSH and CDR2 is LQKENI. This CDR3 region has 17 residues. CDR3 sequence: CASSPRASGSNPDTQYF. The CDR3 DNA sequence: TGTGCCAGCTCACCACGGGCTAGCGGGAGTAACCCAGATACGCAGTATTTT.

The rearrangement joins TRBV3-1 to TRBJ2-1; the match to TRBD2 covers 13 bases. The CDR3 covers 19 residues. Germline V CDR1 and CDR2: LGHDT, YNNKEL (reference sequence). V gave up 11 bases and J gave up 0 bases; unmatched junction bases: 16. In DNA, the CDR3 is TGTGCCTGCTGCTCAAGGACTAGCGGGGGCCACAGCTCCTACAATGAGCAGTTCTTC. It yields the protein CACCSRTSGGHSSYNEQFF.

This clonotype showed up just a few times. CDR3 in amino acids: CASSGPQYSNQPQHF. CDR3 coding DNA: TGTGCCAGCAGCGGCCCCCAATATAGCAATCAGCCCCAGCATTTT. The chain is built from TRBV7-8 and TRBJ1-5, with no clear D. V was shortened by 5 bases and J by 0 bases, with 11 bases between the two germline ends. There are 15 residues in the CDR3. The germline CDR1 and CDR2 sequences are SGHVS and FQNEAQ.

This chain joins TRBV18 and TRBJ2-4; no firm D call. V was clipped by 2 bases and J by 9 bases, with 17 bases between them. Germline V lookup: CDR1 KGHSH, CDR2 LQKENI. This CDR3 has 15 residues. In DNA form, the CDR3 reads TGTGCCAGCTCACCAATCCCCCCGTCCGGTGGCATTCAGTACTTC. Protein: CASSPIPPSGGIQYF.

This clonotype was counted ten times or more. The chain combines TRBV2 with TRBJ2-7; tentatively, D is TRBD1 (5 bases). V was pared by 1 base and J by 6 bases, with 16 bases between. The length of the CDR3 is 15 residues. The V gene's germline CDR1 is SNHLY and CDR2 FYNNEI. CDR3: CASSEVTGKRVEQYF. The CDR3 DNA reads TGTGCCAGCAGTGAAGTTACAGGAAAACGCGTCGAGCAGTACTTC.

The rearrangement links TRBV5-5 to TRBJ2-1, with a weak D call TRBD1 (6 bases). The germline gives CDR1 SGHKS, CDR2 YYEKEE (reference sequence). Trimming took off 0 bases at V and 7 bases at J, with 23 bases between the two ends. The CDR3 runs 18 residues. The chain's CDR3 is CASSLGQAAVWSANEQFF. DNA of the CDR3: TGTGCCAGCAGCTTGGGACAGGCGGCCGTTTGGTCCGCAAATGAGCAGTTCTTC.